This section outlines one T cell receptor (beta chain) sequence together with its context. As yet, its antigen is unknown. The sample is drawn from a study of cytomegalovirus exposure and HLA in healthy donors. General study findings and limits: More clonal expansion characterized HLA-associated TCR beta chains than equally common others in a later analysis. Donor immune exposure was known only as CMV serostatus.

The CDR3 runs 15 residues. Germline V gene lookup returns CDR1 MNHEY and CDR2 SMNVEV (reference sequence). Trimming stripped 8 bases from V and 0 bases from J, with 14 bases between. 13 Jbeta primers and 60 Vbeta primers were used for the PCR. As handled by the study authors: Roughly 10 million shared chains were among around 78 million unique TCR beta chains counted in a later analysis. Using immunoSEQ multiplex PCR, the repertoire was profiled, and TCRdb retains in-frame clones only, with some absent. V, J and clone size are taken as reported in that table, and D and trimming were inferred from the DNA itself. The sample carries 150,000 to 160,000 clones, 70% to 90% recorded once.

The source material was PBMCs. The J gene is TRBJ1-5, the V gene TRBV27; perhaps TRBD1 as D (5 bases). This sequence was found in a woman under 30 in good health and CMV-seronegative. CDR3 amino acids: CASQITGYSNQPQHF. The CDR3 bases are TGTGCCAGCCAAATAACAGGTTATAGCAATCAGCCCCAGCATTTT.